This paragraph reports one TCR beta chain. The record originates from a study of T cells in Graves' hyperthyroidism and ophthalmopathy. The length of the CDR3 is 13 residues. The germline CDR1 and CDR2 sequences are MDHEN and SYDVKM. Trimming at V came to 5 bases and at J to 11 bases, leaving 10 bases not matched to a gene. TCR beta CDR3 region amplification was performed from RNA transcripts. TCR CDR3 underwent first-round RT-PCR with the HTBI primer set. Each CDR3 protein gets one entry after TCRdb re-called the multiplex PCR reads with MiXCR. The sample yields 450,000 to 550,000 distinct CDR3 sequences, approximately 25% seen once.

Sequenced material: blood. This chain uses TRBV28 with TRBJ1-1; 8 nucleotides match TRBD1. The TCR was taken from a woman in her 30s with Graves' ophthalmopathy. CDR3 region: CASSAPDRAMAFF. The CDR3 coding sequence is TGTGCCAGCAGTGCCCCGGACAGGGCGATGGCTTTCTTT.